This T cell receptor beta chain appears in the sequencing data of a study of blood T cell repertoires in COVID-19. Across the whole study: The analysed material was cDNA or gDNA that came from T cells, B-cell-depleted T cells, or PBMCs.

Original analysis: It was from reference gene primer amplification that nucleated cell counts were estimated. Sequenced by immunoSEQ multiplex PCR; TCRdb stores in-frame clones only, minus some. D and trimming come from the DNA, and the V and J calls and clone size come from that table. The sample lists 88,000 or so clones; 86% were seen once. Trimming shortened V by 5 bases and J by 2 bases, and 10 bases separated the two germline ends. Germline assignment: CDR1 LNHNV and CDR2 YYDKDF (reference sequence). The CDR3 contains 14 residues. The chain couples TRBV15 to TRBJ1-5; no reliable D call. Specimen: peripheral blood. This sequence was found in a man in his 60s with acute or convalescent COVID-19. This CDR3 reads CATSAGHGNQPQHF. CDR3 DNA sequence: TGTGCCACCAGCGCTGGGCATGGCAATCAGCCCCAGCATTTT.